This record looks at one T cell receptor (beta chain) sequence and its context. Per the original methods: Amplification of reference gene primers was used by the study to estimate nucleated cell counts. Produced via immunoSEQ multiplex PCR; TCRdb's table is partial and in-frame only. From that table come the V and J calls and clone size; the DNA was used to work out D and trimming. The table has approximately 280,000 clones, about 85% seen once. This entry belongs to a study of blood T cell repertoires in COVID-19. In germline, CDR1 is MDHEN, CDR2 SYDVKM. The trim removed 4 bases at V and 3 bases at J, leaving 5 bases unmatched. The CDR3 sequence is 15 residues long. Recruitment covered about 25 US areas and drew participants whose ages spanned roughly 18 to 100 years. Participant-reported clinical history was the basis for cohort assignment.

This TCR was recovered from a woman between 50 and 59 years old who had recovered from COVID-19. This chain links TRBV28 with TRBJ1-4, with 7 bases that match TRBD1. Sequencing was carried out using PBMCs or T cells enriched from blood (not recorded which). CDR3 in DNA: TGTGCCAGCAGTTCAGGGGGGACCGCTAATGAAAAACTGTTTTTT. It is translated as CASSSGGTANEKLFF. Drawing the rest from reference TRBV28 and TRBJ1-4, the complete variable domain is DVKVTQSSRYLVKRTGEKVFLECVQDMDHENMFWYRQDPGLGLRLIYFSYDVKMKEKGDIPEGYSVSREKKERFSLILESASTNQTSMYLCASSSGGTANEKLFFGSGTQLSVL.